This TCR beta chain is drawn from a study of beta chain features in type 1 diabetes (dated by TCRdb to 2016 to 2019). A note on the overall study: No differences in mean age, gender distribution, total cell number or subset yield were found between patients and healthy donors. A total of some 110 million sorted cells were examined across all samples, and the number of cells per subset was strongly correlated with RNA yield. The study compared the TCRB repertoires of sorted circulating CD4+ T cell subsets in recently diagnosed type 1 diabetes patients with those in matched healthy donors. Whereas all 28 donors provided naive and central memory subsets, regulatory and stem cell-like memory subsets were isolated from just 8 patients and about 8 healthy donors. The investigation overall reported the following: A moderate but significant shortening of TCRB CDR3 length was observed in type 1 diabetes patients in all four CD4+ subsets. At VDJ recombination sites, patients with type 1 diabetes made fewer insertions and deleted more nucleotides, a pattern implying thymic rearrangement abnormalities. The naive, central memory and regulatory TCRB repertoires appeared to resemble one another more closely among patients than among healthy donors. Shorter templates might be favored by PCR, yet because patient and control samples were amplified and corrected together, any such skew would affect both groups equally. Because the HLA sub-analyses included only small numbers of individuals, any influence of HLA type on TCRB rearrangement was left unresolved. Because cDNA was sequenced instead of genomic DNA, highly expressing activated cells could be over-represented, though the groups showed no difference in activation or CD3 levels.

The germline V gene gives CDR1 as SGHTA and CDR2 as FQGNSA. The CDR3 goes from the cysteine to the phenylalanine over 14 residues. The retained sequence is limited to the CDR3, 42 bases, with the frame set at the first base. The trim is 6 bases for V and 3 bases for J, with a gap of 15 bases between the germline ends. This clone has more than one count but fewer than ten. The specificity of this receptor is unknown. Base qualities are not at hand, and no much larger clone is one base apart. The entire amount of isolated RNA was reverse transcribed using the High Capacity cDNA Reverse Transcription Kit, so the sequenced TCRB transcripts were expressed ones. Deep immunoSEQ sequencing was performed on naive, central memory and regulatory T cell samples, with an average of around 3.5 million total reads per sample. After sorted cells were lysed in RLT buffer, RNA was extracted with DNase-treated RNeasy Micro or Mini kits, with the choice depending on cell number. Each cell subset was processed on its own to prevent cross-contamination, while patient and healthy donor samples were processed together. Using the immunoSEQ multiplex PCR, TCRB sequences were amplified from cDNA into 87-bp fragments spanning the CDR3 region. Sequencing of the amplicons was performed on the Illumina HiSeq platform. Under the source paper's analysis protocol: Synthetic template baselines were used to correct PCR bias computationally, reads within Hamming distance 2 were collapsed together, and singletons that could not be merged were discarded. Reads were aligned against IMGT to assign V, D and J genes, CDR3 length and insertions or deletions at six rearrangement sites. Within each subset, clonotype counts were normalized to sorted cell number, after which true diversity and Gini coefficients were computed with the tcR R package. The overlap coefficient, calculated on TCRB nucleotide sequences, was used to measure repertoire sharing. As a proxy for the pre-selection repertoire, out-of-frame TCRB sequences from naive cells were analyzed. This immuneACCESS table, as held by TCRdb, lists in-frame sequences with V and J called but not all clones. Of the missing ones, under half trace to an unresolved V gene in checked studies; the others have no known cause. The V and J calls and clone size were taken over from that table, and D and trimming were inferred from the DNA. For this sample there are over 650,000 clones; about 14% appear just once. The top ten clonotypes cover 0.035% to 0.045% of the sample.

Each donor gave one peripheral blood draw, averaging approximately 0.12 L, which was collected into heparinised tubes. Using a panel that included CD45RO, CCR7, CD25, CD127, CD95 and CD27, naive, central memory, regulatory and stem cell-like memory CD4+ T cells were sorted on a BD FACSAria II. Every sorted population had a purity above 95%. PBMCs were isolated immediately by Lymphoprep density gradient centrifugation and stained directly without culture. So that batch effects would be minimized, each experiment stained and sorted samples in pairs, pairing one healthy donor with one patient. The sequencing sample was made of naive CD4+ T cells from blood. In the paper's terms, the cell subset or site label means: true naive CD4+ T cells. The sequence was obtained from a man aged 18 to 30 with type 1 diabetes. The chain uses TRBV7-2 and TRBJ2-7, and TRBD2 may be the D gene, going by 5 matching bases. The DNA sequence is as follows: TGTGCCAGCAGGCGGACTTTAGCCAGCTACGAGCAGTACTTC. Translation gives CASRRTLASYEQYF.